Described below is a single T cell receptor beta chain sequence and its context. Antigen unknown. The entry originates in a study of CD8+ T cells in alopecia areata. Looking at the study overall: People stayed on tofacitinib for 6 to 18 months, then stopped the drug for 6 months.

There are 14 residues in the CDR3. From germline, CDR1 is SGHRS and CDR2 YFSETQ. Trimming shortened V by 4 bases and J by 0 bases, and 10 bases separated the two germline ends. Regarding the study as a whole: Sequences from scalp samples also cover resident alphabeta T cells of normal skin.

Following extraction, RNA underwent reverse transcription to cDNA, which served as the sequencing template. The protocol was immunoSEQ multiplex PCR, while the TCRdb copy is restricted to in-frame clones and leaves out a portion. This table has 110,000 to 150,000 clones, around 49% appearing once. Alopecia areata patients provided lesional scalp punch biopsies and peripheral blood. Separation by sorting yielded CD4+ and CD8+ T cells from PBMCs. This clonotype was sampled from a human donor with alopecia areata. The chain couples TRBV5-1 to TRBJ2-5, with D maybe TRBD1 (6 bases). Sequences were derived from CD4+ T cells sorted from blood, sampled at week 0. The CDR3 spells CASSRGQNQETQYF. The CDR3 bases are TGCGCCAGCAGCCGAGGACAGAACCAAGAGACCCAGTACTTC.